This T cell receptor beta chain stems from a study of blood T cell repertoires in COVID-19. Overall study context: Collection of acute and convalescent COVID-19 samples took place in the United States, Italy and Spain.

Original data processing: Estimation of nucleated cell counts relied on the amplification of reference gene primers. Assay used: immunoSEQ multiplex PCR; TCRdb lists only in-frame clones, some missing. From that table come the V and J calls and clone size; the DNA was used to work out D and trimming. The repertoire holds fewer than 500,000 clones, with roughly four fifths as singletons. This CDR3 has 14 amino acids. V was trimmed by 5 bases and J by 0 bases, leaving 9 bases between them. Germline-derived CDR1 and CDR2 are SGHRS and YFSETQ. This TCR came from a human donor with acute or convalescent COVID-19. The donor label of this sample is uncertain. Sequences were obtained from peripheral blood. The chain has TRBV5-1 and TRBJ2-1; D perhaps matches TRBD2 (5 bases). CDR3 amino acids: CASRTGSSYNEQFF. CDR3 nucleotides: TGCGCCAGCAGGACGGGAAGCTCCTACAATGAGCAGTTCTTC.